Listed below are T cell receptor beta chains from one sample, sequenced in a study of radiation and T cells in renal cell carcinoma. Data came from immunoSEQ multiplex PCR; TCRdb stores just in-frame clones and leaves some out. The table includes 45,000 to 55,000 clones, more than 80% detected once. Source: blood, taken from a patient whose treatment included radiotherapy and nephrectomy. The receptors shown here come from a woman in her 70s with renal cell carcinoma. Each CDR3 is given without its conserved first and last residue. D genes are given only for firm matches.

J: TRBJ2-7; V: TRBV19; D: NA; CDR3: ASSPSGGAKNEQY
J: TRBJ1-2; V: TRBV10-1; D: NA; CDR3: ASSEIKDSGANYGYT
J: TRBJ2-1; V: TRBV10-2; D: NA; CDR3: ASSPRLGGEQF
J: TRBJ1-2; V: TRBV7-9; D: NA; CDR3: ASSLVQVDGYT
J: TRBJ1-6; V: TRBV30; D: NA; CDR3: AWSGTPGALH
J: TRBJ2-6; V: TRBV13; D: NA; CDR3: ASSLEGSGANVLT
J: TRBJ2-7; V: TRBV7-6; D: TRBD1; CDR3: ASSATGGQDYEQY
J: TRBJ1-2; V: TRBV5-5; D: NA; CDR3: ASSLFGGYT
J: TRBJ2-7; V: TRBV15; D: TRBD1; CDR3: ATSRHDRGMYEQY
J: TRBJ2-2; V: TRBV5-8; D: NA; CDR3: ASSLSGVGELF
J: TRBJ2-2; V: TRBV27; D: TRBD2; CDR3: ASSPTSAGELF